This T cell receptor beta chain was identified during a study of blood T cell repertoires in COVID-19. Study details: COVID-19 samples collected from the United States, Italy and Spain covered acute and convalescent phases. The analysed material was cDNA or gDNA that came from T cells, B-cell-depleted T cells, or PBMCs.

Authors' data handling: Amplifying reference gene primers gave estimates of nucleated cell counts. Clones were sequenced by immunoSEQ multiplex PCR, and TCRdb holds only the in-frame ones, with some missing. The V and J calls and clone size are taken from that table; D and trimming were inferred from the DNA. This table holds some 120,000 clones, 90% found once. CDR3 length equals 15 residues. The V and J ends lost 4 bases and 3 bases, in that order; junction bases with no gene match: 6. Germline lookup yields CDR1 SGHNT and CDR2 YYREEE (reference sequence). This sequence was found in a human donor with active COVID-19. The donor label of this sample is uncertain. The material sequenced was peripheral blood. V and J are TRBV5-4 and TRBJ1-3; 8 nucleotides align to TRBD1. In nucleotides, the CDR3 is TGTGCCAGCAGCGCCCAGGGGGCAGGTGGAAACACCATATATTTT. This sequence encodes CASSAQGAGGNTIYF.